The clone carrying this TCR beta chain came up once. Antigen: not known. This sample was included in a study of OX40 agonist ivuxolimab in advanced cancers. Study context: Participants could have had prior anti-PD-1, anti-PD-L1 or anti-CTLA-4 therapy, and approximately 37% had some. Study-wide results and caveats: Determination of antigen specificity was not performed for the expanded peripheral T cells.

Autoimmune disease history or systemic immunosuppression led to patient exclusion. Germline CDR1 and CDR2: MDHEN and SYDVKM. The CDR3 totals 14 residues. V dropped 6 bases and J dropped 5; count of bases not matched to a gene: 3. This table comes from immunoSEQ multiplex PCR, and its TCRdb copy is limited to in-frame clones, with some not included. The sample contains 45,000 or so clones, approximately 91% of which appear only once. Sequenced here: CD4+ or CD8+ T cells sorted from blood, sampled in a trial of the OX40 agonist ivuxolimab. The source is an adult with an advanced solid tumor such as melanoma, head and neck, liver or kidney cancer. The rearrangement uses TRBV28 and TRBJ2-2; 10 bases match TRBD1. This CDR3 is CASSGTGETGELFF. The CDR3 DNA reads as TGTGCCAGCAGCGGGACAGGGGAAACCGGGGAGCTGTTTTTT.